The rows below give T cell receptor beta chains drawn from one sample of a study of T cells in Graves' hyperthyroidism and ophthalmopathy. In TCRdb, the multiplex PCR reads were re-called with MiXCR into one record per CDR3 protein. Among some 720,000 distinct CDR3 sequences listed, about a sixth were seen once. Sample: blood. These receptors all stem from a man between 18 and 35 years old with Graves' hyperthyroidism. Each CDR3 is given with its conserved first and last residue. A D gene is named only where the DNA matches it firmly. Not all rows give a size; the values are once, few, many and, for expanded clones, a class.

V gene	CDR3 length	clone size	J gene	D gene	CDR3 DNA	CDR3 protein
TRBV11-2	15	many	TRBJ1-1	NA	TGTGCCAGCAGCTTAGATTTCGGGGAGAACACTGAAGCTTTCTTT	CASSLDFGENTEAFF
TRBV2	12	few	TRBJ2-2	NA	TGTGCCAGCAGTGAATTGTCCGGGGAGCTGTTTTTT	CASSELSGELFF
TRBV28	14	many	TRBJ2-1	TRBD2	TGTGCCAGCAGTCCACCCCGGGGGGACAATGAGCAGTTCTTC	CASSPPRGDNEQFF
TRBV2	14	many	TRBJ1-2	NA	TGTGCCAGCAGTGAAAGGGTCGGGAACTATGGCTACACCTTC	CASSERVGNYGYTF
TRBV5-1	15	NA	TRBJ1-1	NA	TGCGCCAGCAGCTTGCCCAGGGCCGTGGACACTGAAGCTTTCTTT	CASSLPRAVDTEAFF
TRBV20-1	13	many	TRBJ2-1	NA	TGCAGTGCTAGGGCGGACTCCTACAATGAGCAGTTCTTC	CSARADSYNEQFF
TRBV20-1	14	few	TRBJ2-1	TRBD2	TGCAGTGCGGCGGGACTAGCGGGAGGGCCGCAGCAGTTCTTC	CSAAGLAGGPQQFF
TRBV2	13	many	TRBJ2-7	TRBD2	TGTGCCAGTCGTCGACTAGCGGGAGACGAGCAGTACTTC	CASRRLAGDEQYF
TRBV20-1	14	NA	TRBJ2-5	TRBD2	TGCAGTGCCCGCACTAGCGGGAGTTTTGAGACCCAGTACTTC	CSARTSGSFETQYF
TRBV6-2/TRBV6-3	13	many	TRBJ1-5	NA	TGTGCCAGCAGTTACCGGTTCAATCAGCCCCAGCATTTT	CASSYRFNQPQHF
TRBV28	10	once	TRBJ2-3	NA	TGTGTCAGTTCCACAGATACGCAGTATTTT	CVSSTDTQYF
TRBV6-1	18	NA	TRBJ2-4	TRBD1	TGTGCCAGCAGTGATGACAGGGGGCGCGTTTACCCGGGAAACATTCAGTACTTC	CASSDDRGRVYPGNIQYF
TRBV5-4	14	NA	TRBJ1-6	NA	TGTGCCAGCAGCTTGAATTCGGATTATCCACCCCTCCACTTT	CASSLNSDYPPLHF
TRBV18	16	few	TRBJ1-4	NA	TGTGCCAGCTCACTGAACAGGGCCCCCACTAATGAAAAACTGTTTTTT	CASSLNRAPTNEKLFF
TRBV12-3/TRBV12-4	13	NA	TRBJ1-5	NA	TGTGCCAGCAGTTTAGCGTGGGGACAGCCCCAGCATTTT	CASSLAWGQPQHF
TRBV5-1	11	many	TRBJ2-7	NA	TGCGCCAGCAGCTTGGGAGGAAAGCAGTACTTC	CASSLGGKQYF
TRBV28	14	NA	TRBJ1-1	NA	TGTGCCAGCAGTTTAACCTCAGGGAACACTGAAGCTTTCTTT	CASSLTSGNTEAFF
TRBV4-1	17	few	TRBJ2-3	TRBD1	TGCGCCAGCAGCCAAACCAGGGGGAGTATATCCACAGATACGCAGTATTTT	CASSQTRGSISTDTQYF
TRBV27	14	NA	TRBJ2-5	NA	TGTGCCAGCAGTTTATCGCGTACCCAAGGGACCCAGTACTTC	CASSLSRTQGTQYF
TRBV7-9	17	NA	TRBJ2-3	TRBD2	TGTGCCAGCAGCCGGGCGGTGCTAGCGGGAGACCAAGATACGCAGTATTTT	CASSRAVLAGDQDTQYF
TRBV6-1	16	few	TRBJ1-5	NA	TGTGCCAGCAGCGGACGGGTCCAGGCGGGCAATCAGCTCCAGCATTTT	CASSGRVQAGNQLQHF
TRBV28	13	NA	TRBJ1-4	NA	TGTGCCGGCGGGTCCTCGGCCGATGAAAAACTGTTTTTT	CAGGSSADEKLFF
TRBV29-1	16	many	TRBJ2-7	TRBD2	TGCAGCGTTGAGGGACTAGCGGGAGGATCGTCCTACGAGCAGTACTTC	CSVEGLAGGSSYEQYF
TRBV4-1	15	few	TRBJ1-1	NA	TGCGCCAGCAGCCAACATTCCATCACCTACACTGAAGCTTTCTTT	CASSQHSITYTEAFF